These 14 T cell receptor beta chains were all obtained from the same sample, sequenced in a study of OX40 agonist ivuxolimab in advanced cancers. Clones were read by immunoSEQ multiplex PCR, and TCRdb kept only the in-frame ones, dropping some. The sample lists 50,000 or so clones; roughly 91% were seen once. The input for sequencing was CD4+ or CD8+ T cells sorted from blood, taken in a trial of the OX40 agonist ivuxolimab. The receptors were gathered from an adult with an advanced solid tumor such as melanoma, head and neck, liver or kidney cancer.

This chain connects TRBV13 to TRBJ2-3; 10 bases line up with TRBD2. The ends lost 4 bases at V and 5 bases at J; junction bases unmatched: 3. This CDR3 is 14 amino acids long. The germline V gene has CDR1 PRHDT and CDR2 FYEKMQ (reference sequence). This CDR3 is CASSSGLAVDTQYF. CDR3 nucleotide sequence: TGTGCCAGCAGCTCCGGACTAGCGGTAGATACGCAGTATTTT.

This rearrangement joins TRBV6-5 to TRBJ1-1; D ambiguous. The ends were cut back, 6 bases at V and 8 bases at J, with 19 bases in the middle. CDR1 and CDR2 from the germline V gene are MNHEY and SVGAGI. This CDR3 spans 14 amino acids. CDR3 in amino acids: CASSTLGSEPEAFF. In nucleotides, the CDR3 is TGTGCCAGCAGCACCCTCGGGTCAGAACCAGAAGCTTTCTTT.

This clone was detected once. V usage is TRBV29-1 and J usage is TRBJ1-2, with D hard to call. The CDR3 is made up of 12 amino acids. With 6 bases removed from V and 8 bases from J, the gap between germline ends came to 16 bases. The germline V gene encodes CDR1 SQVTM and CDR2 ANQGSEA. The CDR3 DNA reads TGCAGCGTAGACGGTGTCTCCGGGGGCTACACCTTC. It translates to CSVDGVSGGYTF.

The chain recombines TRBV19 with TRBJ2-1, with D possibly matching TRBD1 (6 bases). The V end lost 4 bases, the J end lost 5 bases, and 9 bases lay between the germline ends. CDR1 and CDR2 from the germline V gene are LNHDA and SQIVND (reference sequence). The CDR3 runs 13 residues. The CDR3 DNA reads TGTGCCAGTAGTAGCTGGACAGACAATGAGCAGTTCTTC. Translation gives CASSSWTDNEQFF.

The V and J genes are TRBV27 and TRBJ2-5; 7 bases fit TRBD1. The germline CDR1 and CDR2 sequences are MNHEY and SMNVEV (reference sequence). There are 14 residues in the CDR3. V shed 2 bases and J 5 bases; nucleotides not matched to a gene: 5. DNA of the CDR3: TGTGCCAGCAGTTTAACAGGGGATGTTGAGACCCAGTACTTC. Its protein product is CASSLTGDVETQYF.

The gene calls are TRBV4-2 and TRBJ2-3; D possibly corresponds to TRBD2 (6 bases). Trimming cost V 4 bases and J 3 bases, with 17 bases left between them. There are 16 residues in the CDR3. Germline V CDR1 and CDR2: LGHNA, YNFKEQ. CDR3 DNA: TGTGCCAGCAGCCCCTATCTGGGGGGAGTAACAGATACGCAGTATTTT. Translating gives CASSPYLGGVTDTQYF.

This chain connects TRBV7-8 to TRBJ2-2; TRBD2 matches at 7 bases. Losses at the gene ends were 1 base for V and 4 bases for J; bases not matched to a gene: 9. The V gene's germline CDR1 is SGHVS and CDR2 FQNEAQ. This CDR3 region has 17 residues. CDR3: CASSLGPSGGTTGELFF. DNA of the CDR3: TGTGCCAGCAGCTTAGGCCCTAGCGGAGGGACCACCGGGGAGCTGTTTTTT.

The CDR3: CASSPIFVQFF. Here the CDR3 DNA reads TGTGCCAGCAGCCCGATTTTTGTGCAGTTCTTC. This chain joins TRBV5-8 and TRBJ2-1, with D unclear. The germline CDR1 and CDR2 sequences are SGHTS and YDEGEE. V lost 4 bases and J 12 bases, leaving 11 bases between the germline ends. The CDR3 runs 11 residues.

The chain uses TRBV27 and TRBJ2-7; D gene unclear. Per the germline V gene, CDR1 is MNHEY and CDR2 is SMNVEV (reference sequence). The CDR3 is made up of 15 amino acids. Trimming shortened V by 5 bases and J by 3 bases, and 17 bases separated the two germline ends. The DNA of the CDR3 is TGTGCCAGCAGTCCCACGGCAAACTACTACTACGAGCAGTACTTC. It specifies CASSPTANYYYEQYF.

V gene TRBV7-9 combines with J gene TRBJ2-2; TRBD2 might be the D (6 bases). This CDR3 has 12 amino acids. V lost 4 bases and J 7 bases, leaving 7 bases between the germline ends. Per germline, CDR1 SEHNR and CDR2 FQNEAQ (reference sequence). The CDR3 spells CASSSGGGELFF. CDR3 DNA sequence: TGTGCCAGCAGCTCCGGGGGCGGGGAGCTGTTTTTT.

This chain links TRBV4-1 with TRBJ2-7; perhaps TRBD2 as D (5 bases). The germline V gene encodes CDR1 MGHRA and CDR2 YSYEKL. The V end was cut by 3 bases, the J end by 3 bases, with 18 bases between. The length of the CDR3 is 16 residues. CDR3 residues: CASSHVSARVIYEQYF. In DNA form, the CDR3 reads TGCGCCAGCAGCCACGTTAGCGCGAGAGTCATCTACGAGCAGTACTTC.

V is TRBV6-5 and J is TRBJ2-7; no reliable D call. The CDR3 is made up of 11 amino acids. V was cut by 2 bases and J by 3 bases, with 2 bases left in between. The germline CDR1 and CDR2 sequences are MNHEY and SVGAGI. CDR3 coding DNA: TGTGCCAGCAGTTACCTCTACGAGCAGTACTTC. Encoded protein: CASSYLYEQYF.

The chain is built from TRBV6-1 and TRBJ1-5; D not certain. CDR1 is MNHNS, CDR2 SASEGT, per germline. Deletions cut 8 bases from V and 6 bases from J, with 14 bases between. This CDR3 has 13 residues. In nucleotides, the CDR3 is TGTGCCAGCGGTCGGTCGGAGGGTCAGCCCCAGCATTTT. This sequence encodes CASGRSEGQPQHF.

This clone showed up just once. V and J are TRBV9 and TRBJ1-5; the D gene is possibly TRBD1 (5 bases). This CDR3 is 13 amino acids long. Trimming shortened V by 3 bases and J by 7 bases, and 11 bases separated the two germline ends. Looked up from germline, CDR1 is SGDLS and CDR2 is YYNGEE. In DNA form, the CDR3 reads TGTGCCAGCAGCGCCGGGACTGGGCAGCCCCAGCATTTT. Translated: CASSAGTGQPQHF.